Following are 7 T cell receptor beta chains from one sample sequenced in a study of blood T cells in healthy people across ages. A second PCR of roughly 6 to 12 cycles used a sample-barcoded 5' primer and a J-beta primer mix. TCRdb re-analysed the 5' RACE reads in MiXCR, keeping a single row per CDR3 protein. In the table there are about a million distinct CDR3 sequences, about two fifths of which are singletons. Sequenced sample: blood. All receptors derive from a man between 18 and 35 years old in good health.

The chain recombines TRBV20-1 with TRBJ1-1; D remains ambiguous. CDR1 is DFQATT and CDR2 is SNEGSKA in the germline V gene (reference sequence). V shed 6 bases and J shed 10 bases, with 24 bases lying between them. The CDR3 has 14 residues. The chain's CDR3 is CSATYDPGLYGAFF. As DNA, the CDR3 is TGCAGTGCCACGTACGATCCGGGTCTTTATGGAGCTTTCTTT.

This clonotype was seen only a few times. The V and J genes are TRBV5-1 and TRBJ2-6, with D tentatively TRBD2 (5 bases). Germline CDR1 reads SGHRS; CDR2 reads YFSETQ. The germline V and J ends were trimmed by 2 bases and 0 bases, with 12 bases remaining between them. The CDR3 totals 17 residues. DNA for the CDR3: TGCGCCAGCAGCTTTGAGGGCGCATACTCTGGGGCCAACGTCCTGACTTTC. Translation gives CASSFEGAYSGANVLTF.

The V gene is TRBV20-1, the J gene TRBJ1-1; 9 bases are a match to TRBD1. This CDR3 is built from 15 residues. Germline CDR1 is DFQATT and CDR2 is SNEGSKA (reference sequence). The junction had 5 bases not matched to a gene; V was cut back by 3 bases and J by 0 bases. The CDR3 DNA is TGCAGTGCTAGGGGGACAGGGAATTTGAACACTGAAGCTTTCTTT. Translated: CSARGTGNLNTEAFF.

There are a few counts of this clonotype. The rearrangement uses TRBV4-2 and TRBJ2-3; D assignment may be TRBD1 or TRBD2 (5 bases each). The V end was cut by 2 bases, the J end by 2 bases, with 8 bases between. The CDR3 length is 14 residues. The V gene's germline CDR1 is LGHNA and CDR2 YNFKEQ. CDR3 loop: CASSQRDHTDTQYF. DNA for the CDR3: TGTGCCAGCAGCCAACGGGACCACACAGATACGCAGTATTTT.

The rearrangement joins TRBV28 to TRBJ2-4; the match to TRBD1 covers 8 bases. CDR1 is MDHEN and CDR2 is SYDVKM in the germline V gene. Trimming took 7 bases from V and 10 from J; bases not matched to a gene: 6. The CDR3 has 12 residues. The CDR3 DNA reads as TGTGCCAGCAATGGGGACAGGCGGATTCAGTACTTC. It codes for CASNGDRRIQYF.

This clonotype was seen ten or more times. The rearrangement joins TRBV7-2 to TRBJ2-7; D is perhaps TRBD1 (5 bases). The CDR3 spans 13 residues. The germline V and J ends were trimmed by 2 bases and 2 bases, with 7 bases remaining between them. CDR1 is SGHTA, CDR2 FQGNSA, per germline. The CDR3 DNA reads TGTGCCAGCAGCTTATTACAGGCCTACGAGCAGTACTTC. This sequence encodes CASSLLQAYEQYF.

This clonotype has a handful of counts. CDR3 sequence: CSAPSGGWNTGELFF. Written as DNA, the CDR3 is TGCAGTGCCCCTTCCGGGGGATGGAACACCGGGGAGCTGTTTTTT. The rearrangement uses TRBV20-1 and TRBJ2-2, with D possibly being TRBD2 (6 bases). This CDR3 has 15 amino acids. Germline CDR1 DFQATT, CDR2 SNEGSKA (reference sequence). Trimming took off 6 bases at V and 1 base at J, with 15 bases between the two ends.